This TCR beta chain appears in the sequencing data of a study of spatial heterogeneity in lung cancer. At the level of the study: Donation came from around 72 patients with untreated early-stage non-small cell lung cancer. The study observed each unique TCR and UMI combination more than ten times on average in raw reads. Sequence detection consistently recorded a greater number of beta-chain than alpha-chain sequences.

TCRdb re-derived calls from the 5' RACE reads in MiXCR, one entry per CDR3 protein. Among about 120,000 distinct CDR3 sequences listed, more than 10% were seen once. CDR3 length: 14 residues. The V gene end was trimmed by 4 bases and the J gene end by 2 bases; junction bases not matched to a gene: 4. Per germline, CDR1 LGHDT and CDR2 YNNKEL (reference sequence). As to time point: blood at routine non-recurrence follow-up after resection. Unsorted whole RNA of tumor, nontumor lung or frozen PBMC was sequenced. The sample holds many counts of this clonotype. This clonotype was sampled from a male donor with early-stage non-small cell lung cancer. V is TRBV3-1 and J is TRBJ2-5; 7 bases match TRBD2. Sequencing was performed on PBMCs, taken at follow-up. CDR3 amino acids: CASSPRLAQETQYF. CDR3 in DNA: TGTGCCAGCAGCCCGCGACTAGCTCAAGAGACCCAGTACTTC.